Listed below are T cell receptor beta chains from one sample, sequenced in a study of T cells expressing NK-cell markers. For each CDR3 protein, TCRdb gives one entry from its re-call of the 5' RACE reads, without DNA. This repertoire includes around 110,000 distinct CDR3 sequences. Source material: blood T cells: a sorted CD56 or NKG2C T cell subset, CD4+ or CD8+ T cells, or bulk PBMC T cells (not recorded which). Receptor source: a woman aged 18 to 75 in good health. The CDR3 runs from the conserved cysteine through the conserved F or W.

CDR3 protein | J gene | V gene
CASSLGGDADTQYF | TRBJ2-3 | TRBV11-2
CASSLEGPAGTQYF | TRBJ2-5 | TRBV12-3/TRBV12-4
CASSTYPAGASGTGELFF | TRBJ2-2 | TRBV11-1
CSASAGLAGVGSYNEQFF | TRBJ2-1 | TRBV20-1
CSARLGGDTGELFF | TRBJ2-2 | TRBV20-1
CASSQDRGQYNEQFF | TRBJ2-1 | TRBV4-3
CSGTGTVGEQFF | TRBJ2-1 | TRBV29-1
CASSLLATYNEQFF | TRBJ2-1 | TRBV12-3/TRBV12-4
CASSLVGAFLGGEQFF | TRBJ2-1 | TRBV5-6
CASSPEAGPSTDTQYF | TRBJ2-3 | TRBV9
CSVEDGGQETQYF | TRBJ2-5 | TRBV29-1
CASSAYSDNEAFF | TRBJ1-1 | TRBV9
CASSRDSFSYEQYF | TRBJ2-7 | TRBV13
CSARGLLGANTGELFF | TRBJ2-2 | TRBV20-1
CASSLASSVYQHF | TRBJ1-5 | TRBV7-9
CASSFGRGLALGDEQFF | TRBJ2-1 | TRBV12-3/TRBV12-4
CASSSGAGYEQYF | TRBJ2-7 | TRBV12-3/TRBV12-4
CASSRGAEAFF | TRBJ1-1 | TRBV4-3
CASTQITSTDTQYF | TRBJ2-3 | TRBV5-4
CASSRTSGVDTQYF | TRBJ2-3 | TRBV28
CASSWTGDGYTF | TRBJ1-2 | TRBV6-6
CASSQGSGDGETQYF | TRBJ2-5 | TRBV4-3
CASSPLADTDTQYF | TRBJ2-3 | TRBV4-3
CASSQDPSGGSGELFF | TRBJ2-2 | TRBV4-3
CASSSRQGQYF | TRBJ2-7 | TRBV6-2/TRBV6-3
CASSQDERSTDTQYF | TRBJ2-3 | TRBV4-3
CASSLAKVGGRAADTQYF | TRBJ2-3 | TRBV5-6
CASSGGQLGYNTEAFF | TRBJ1-1 | TRBV7-9
CSVATQGGFGNTIYF | TRBJ1-3 | TRBV29-1
CASNSLLAGETQSGELFF | TRBJ2-2 | TRBV12-3/TRBV12-4
CAWIRGHPEAFF | TRBJ1-1 | TRBV30
CASSQVQGLETGELFF | TRBJ2-2 | TRBV4-2
CASHDISTDTQYF | TRBJ2-3 | TRBV28
CASGRDTATGELFF | TRBJ2-2 | TRBV10-1
CASSFSNNEKLFF | TRBJ1-4 | TRBV7-2
CASSLFGQGSGNTIYF | TRBJ1-3 | TRBV7-8
CASSFAGPEYYYGYTF | TRBJ1-2 | TRBV27
CAWSIGQNTEAFF | TRBJ1-1 | TRBV30
CASSARTASVGETQYF | TRBJ2-5 | TRBV19
CASSPDRPQETQYF | TRBJ2-5 | TRBV2
CASRPDREGSTDTQYF | TRBJ2-3 | TRBV12-3/TRBV12-4
CASSLLVHEQYF | TRBJ2-7 | TRBV7-9
CASSQYGTEYEQYF | TRBJ2-7 | TRBV6-1
CASSLMTTAHYGYTF | TRBJ1-2 | TRBV12-3/TRBV12-4
CSVVGSSYEQYF | TRBJ2-7 | TRBV29-1
CASVSGANVLTF | TRBJ2-6 | TRBV11-2
CSLPGQTYEQYF | TRBJ2-7 | TRBV20-1
CASSLRTGSNEQFF | TRBJ2-1 | TRBV27
CSVAGATADGYTF | TRBJ1-2 | TRBV29-1
CASSYSKGIGQPQHF | TRBJ1-5 | TRBV6-5